Each of the 10 T cell receptor beta chains below was sequenced from the same sample in a study of blood T cell repertoires in COVID-19. Sequenced by immunoSEQ multiplex PCR; TCRdb stores in-frame clones only, minus some. The sample holds fewer than 120,000 clones, 88% seen once. The sample taken for sequencing was peripheral blood. Source of these receptors: a woman aged 45 to 65 with acute or convalescent COVID-19.

This clone was seen a few times. The chain couples TRBV6-5 to TRBJ1-2; the D is unclear. V lost 6 bases, J lost 0 bases, and 11 bases lay in between. The length of the CDR3 is 14 residues. Germline CDR1 reads MNHEY; CDR2 reads SVGAGI. The CDR3 reads CASSAGLTNYGYTF. The DNA for the CDR3 is TGTGCCAGCAGCGCAGGATTGACTAACTATGGCTACACCTTC.

V is TRBV14 and J is TRBJ2-1; perhaps TRBD2 as D (6 bases). Trimming pared 4 bases from V and 4 bases from J, leaving 11 bases between. CDR3 length: 14 residues. Germline lookup yields CDR1 SGHDN and CDR2 FVKESK. CDR3 nucleotides: TGTGCCAGCAGCCGAGCTAGCGCGTACAATGAGCAGTTCTTC. Residues: CASSRASAYNEQFF.

This clone showed up just once. J is TRBJ2-1 and V is TRBV4-2, with 7 positions matching TRBD2. The CDR3 contains 15 residues. The germline gives CDR1 LGHNA, CDR2 YNFKEQ. V lost 2 bases to trimming and J lost 3 bases; unmatched junction nucleotides: 4. CDR3 loop: CASSQPSGNYNEQFF. CDR3 nucleotide sequence: TGTGCCAGCAGCCAACCCAGCGGGAACTACAATGAGCAGTTCTTC.

The J gene is TRBJ2-1, the V gene TRBV7-9, with a possible D match to TRBD2 (6 bases). Germline V gene sequence: CDR1 SEHNR, CDR2 FQNEAQ (reference sequence). The CDR3 runs to 14 residues. Trimming stripped 0 bases from V and 7 bases from J, with 10 bases between. The CDR3 region has the DNA TGTGCCAGCAGCTTAGCGGGAGGAATGAATGAGCAGTTCTTC. It translates to CASSLAGGMNEQFF. Full variable domain (rest looked up from reference TRBV7-9 and TRBJ2-1): DTGVSQNPRHKITKRGQNVTFRCDPISEHNRLYWYRQTLGQGPEFLTYFQNEAQLEKSRLLSDRFSAERPKGSFSTLEIQRTEQGDSAMYLCASSLAGGMNEQFFGPGTRLTVL.

This chain links TRBV5-5 with TRBJ2-5; a possible D gene is TRBD1 (5 bases). Germline lookup yields CDR1 SGHKS and CDR2 YYEKEE (reference sequence). V was shortened by 1 base and J by 6 bases, with 7 bases between the two germline ends. The CDR3 spans 12 residues. Written as DNA, the CDR3 is TGTGCCAGCAGCTTGCAGGGCCAGACCCAGTACTTC. It specifies CASSLQGQTQYF.

V is TRBV10-1 and J is TRBJ2-7; 14 bases agree with TRBD2. V shed 7 bases and J 1 base; nucleotides not matched to a gene: 21. The CDR3 length is 21 residues. The germline V gene has CDR1 WNHNN and CDR2 SYGVQD (reference sequence). CDR3 loop: CASNPGTSGRRIPLRSYEQYF. The CDR3 DNA is TGCGCCAGCAATCCCGGGACTAGCGGGAGAAGGATACCCCTTAGGTCCTACGAGCAGTACTTC.

The V and J genes are TRBV5-1 and TRBJ2-3, with D unclear. The CDR3 extends over 15 amino acids. Germline V gene data show CDR1 as SGHRS and CDR2 as YFSETQ. V was trimmed by 0 bases and J by 1 base, leaving 9 bases between them. The CDR3 sequence is CASSLADSGTDTQYF. The CDR3 nucleotides are TGCGCCAGCAGCTTGGCTGACTCCGGCACAGATACGCAGTATTTT.

The rearrangement uses TRBV28 and TRBJ1-3; 7 positions match TRBD1. CDR1 is MDHEN and CDR2 is SYDVKM in the germline V gene. V was pared by 0 bases and J by 5 bases, with 4 bases of the junction left unmatched. The CDR3 has 15 residues. CDR3 in amino acids: CASSLWRQGRNTIYF. As DNA, the CDR3 is TGTGCCAGCAGTTTATGGCGACAGGGTAGAAACACCATATATTTT.

The rearrangement uses TRBV7-9 and TRBJ2-7, with 7 bases that match TRBD1. Germline V gives CDR1 SEHNR, CDR2 FQNEAQ (reference sequence). V trimming: 5 bases; J trimming: 0 bases; junction bases outside the gene matches: 7. The length of the CDR3 is 15 residues. The CDR3 sequence is CASSTGQASSYEQYF. For the CDR3, the DNA is TGTGCCAGCAGCACCGGACAGGCCAGCTCCTACGAGCAGTACTTC.

This chain uses TRBV18 with TRBJ2-4; TRBD1 matches at 7 bases. Germline values: CDR1 KGHSH, CDR2 LQKENI. CDR3 length: 15 residues. V shed 2 bases, J shed 7 bases, and the junction held 8 bases outside the gene matches. Written as DNA, the CDR3 is TGTGCCAGCTCACCAGGGACAGAGGCTAGTAACATTCAGTACTTC. Translating it yields CASSPGTEASNIQYF.